This passage covers 5 T cell receptor beta chains from one sample sequenced in a study of cytomegalovirus exposure and HLA in healthy donors. Sequencing used immunoSEQ multiplex PCR; TCRdb keeps in-frame clones, though not all of them. The sample holds 160,000 or so clones; around four fifths are singletons and the top ten take approximately 2.4%. The sequenced sample consisted of PBMCs. These receptors came from a man aged 25-40 years in good health and CMV-seropositive.

This sequence joins TRBV28 and TRBJ1-3; D not resolved. Germline V CDR1 and CDR2: MDHEN, SYDVKM. The CDR3 sequence is 13 residues long. V was pared by 5 bases and J by 4 bases, with 9 bases between. CDR3 sequence: CASSPPVGNTIYF. CDR3 nucleotide sequence: TGTGCCAGCAGTCCTCCGGTAGGAAACACCATATATTTT. Based on the CDR3 plus reference TRBV28 and TRBJ1-3, the full variable domain is DVKVTQSSRYLVKRTGEKVFLECVQDMDHENMFWYRQDPGLGLRLIYFSYDVKMKEKGDIPEGYSVSREKKERFSLILESASTNQTSMYLCASSPPVGNTIYFGEGSWLTVV.

The genes are TRBV7-8 and TRBJ2-1; 10 bases agree with TRBD2. V trimming: 5 bases; J trimming: 1 base; junction bases outside the gene matches: 11. Germline assignment: CDR1 SGHVS and CDR2 FQNEAQ. CDR3 size: 18 residues. The CDR3 DNA is TGTGCCAGCAGCCCCGGGCTAGCGGGGGCCCATTCCTACAATGAGCAGTTCTTC. Translating gives CASSPGLAGAHSYNEQFF.

V is TRBV4-1 and J is TRBJ1-1, with a weak D call TRBD1 (6 bases). Deletions cut 3 bases from V and 0 bases from J, with 8 bases between. The germline V gene encodes CDR1 MGHRA and CDR2 YSYEKL. The CDR3 is 14 residues long. CDR3 amino acids: CASSHRGMNTEAFF. DNA for the CDR3: TGCGCCAGCAGCCATAGGGGGATGAACACTGAAGCTTTCTTT.

J is TRBJ2-3 and V is TRBV9, with D maybe TRBD1 (5 bases). Trimming removed 4 bases at V and 1 base at J, with 10 bases between. The CDR3 runs 14 residues. In germline, CDR1 is SGDLS, CDR2 YYNGEE. CDR3 in amino acids: CASSSGSGTDTQYF. In DNA, the CDR3 is TGTGCCAGCAGCTCAGGGTCTGGCACAGATACGCAGTATTTT.

This clone was seen a handful of times. The gene calls are TRBV4-1 and TRBJ1-2; D is unresolved. V gave up 0 bases and J gave up 7 bases, with 15 bases separating them. The CDR3 runs to 15 residues. The germline CDR1 and CDR2 sequences are MGHRA and YSYEKL. The chain's CDR3 is CASSQEGPGFRGYTF. As DNA, the CDR3 is TGCGCCAGCAGCCAAGAGGGTCCGGGATTCCGTGGCTACACCTTC.